This T cell receptor beta chain was identified in a study of T cells after somatic rescue of genetic block. Assay used: immunoSEQ multiplex PCR; TCRdb lists only in-frame clones, some missing. The repertoire has 70,000 to 85,000 clones, approximately 91% of them found once; the top ten carry about 3%. V lost 2 bases to trimming and J lost 3 bases, with 16 bases between them. The CDR3 covers 17 residues. Germline V gene lookup returns CDR1 MNHEY and CDR2 SMNVEV (reference sequence). The chain joins TRBV27 to TRBJ2-2; possible D gene TRBD1, 6 bases. Sequencing was performed on peripheral blood mononuclear cells (PBMCs). The TCR sequence derives from a man under 40. The CDR3 loop is CASSLDLVPGDTGELFF. CDR3 in DNA: TGTGCCAGCAGTTTAGATTTAGTGCCAGGGGACACCGGGGAGCTGTTTTTT.